The 26 T cell receptor beta chains presented below share a single source sample, sequenced in a study of response to subunit inactivated influenza vaccine. TCRdb ran MiXCR on the RT-PCR reads and lists one entry per CDR3 protein. The sample contains more than 600,000 distinct CDR3 sequences, around 20% of which appear only once. This specimen was PBMCs from blood, taken 5 days after vaccination. Receptor source: a man aged 50-59 years who received an inactivated influenza vaccine.

This sequence joins TRBV6-5 and TRBJ1-6, with D possibly being TRBD1 (5 bases). The V gene lost 6 bases and the J gene lost 10 bases, with 19 bases spanning the gap. Per germline, CDR1 MNHEY and CDR2 SVGAGI. The CDR3 is 15 amino acids. CDR3 coding DNA: TGTGCCAGCAGCTACCATGGGGACTTCGGATCACCCCTCCACTTT. Protein: CASSYHGDFGSPLHF.

This chain's CDR3 is CASSKGGYRANQPQHF. The DNA of the CDR3 is TGTGCCAGCAGCAAAGGCGGGTATAGGGCTAATCAGCCCCAGCATTTT. The chain recombines TRBV21-1 with TRBJ1-5. TRBV21-1 is a pseudogene locus. CDR3 length equals 16 residues.

The table lists this clonotype with a few counts. This sequence joins TRBV12-3 or TRBV12-4 and TRBJ2-2; TRBD2 matches 8 bases. The CDR3 totals 12 residues. The ends lost 6 bases at V and 6 bases at J; junction bases unmatched: 0. The CDR3 DNA reads TGTGCCAGCAGGCGGGGGGCCGGGGAGCTGTTTTTT. This codes for CASRRGAGELFF.

This clonotype was counted at least ten times. This rearrangement joins TRBV29-1 to TRBJ2-7; possibly TRBD1 or TRBD2 for D (5 bases each). The V gene lost 6 bases and the J gene lost 3 bases, with 18 bases spanning the gap. The CDR3 is 14 residues long. CDR1 and CDR2 (germline): SQVTM, ANQGSEA. This CDR3 is CSVDMELEFYEQYF. In DNA form, the CDR3 reads TGCAGCGTGGACATGGAACTAGAGTTCTACGAGCAGTACTTC.

The V gene is TRBV7-2, the J gene TRBJ2-5; D might be TRBD1 or TRBD2, each matching 5 bases. The CDR3 is made up of 13 amino acids. V was clipped by 8 bases and J by 4 bases, with 14 bases between them. Per the germline V gene, CDR1 is SGHTA and CDR2 is FQGNSA. This chain's CDR3 is CASGGRSRETQYF. DNA of the CDR3: TGTGCCAGCGGGGGTAGAAGTCGAGAGACCCAGTACTTC.

The chain carries TRBV4-3 and TRBJ1-4, with TRBD1 matching 10 bases. In germline, CDR1 is LGHNA, CDR2 YSLEER. The CDR3 is 15 residues long. V was pared by 4 bases and J by 8 bases, with 7 bases of the junction left unmatched. The CDR3 sequence: CASSLNGQGGEKLFF. Written as DNA, the CDR3 is TGCGCCAGCAGCCTCAATGGACAGGGGGGCGAAAAACTGTTTTTT.

This clonotype was counted between two and nine times. The gene calls are TRBV29-1 and TRBJ1-1; possible D gene TRBD1, 5 bases. V lost 5 bases and J lost 4, with 26 bases in between. CDR1 and CDR2 from the germline V gene are SQVTM and ANQGSEA. This CDR3 is built from 17 residues. In DNA form, the CDR3 reads TGCAGCGTTTCCCGCAGCGTGACGGCGGTGGGGGGCACTGAAGCTTTCTTT. Translation gives CSVSRSVTAVGGTEAFF.

V usage is TRBV20-1 and J usage is TRBJ1-5; D unclear. The CDR3 extends over 14 amino acids. Germline V CDR1 and CDR2: DFQATT, SNEGSKA (reference sequence). Trimming took 2 bases from V and 4 from J, leaving 12 bases between them. The CDR3 coding sequence is TGCAGTGCTAGAACCCGTATCCGGAATCAGCCCCAGCATTTT. Translated, it gives CSARTRIRNQPQHF.

This clonotype was picked up a small number of times. The gene calls are TRBV10-3 and TRBJ2-7, with TRBD1 identical over 8 bases. The CDR3 extends over 13 amino acids. Trimming cost V 6 bases and J 6 bases; bases outside gene matches: 7. Looked up from germline, CDR1 is ENHRY and CDR2 is SYGVKD. CDR3 loop: CAIRTGEIGEQYF. CDR3 coding DNA: TGTGCCATCAGGACAGGGGAGATCGGCGAGCAGTACTTC.

This clonotype appeared many times. CDR3 loop: CASSKGRAYEQYF. DNA of the CDR3: TGTGCCAGCAGTAAAGGGAGGGCGTACGAGCAGTACTTC. This chain connects TRBV27 to TRBJ2-7; TRBD2 agrees at 7 bases. Germline V CDR1 and CDR2: MNHEY, SMNVEV (reference sequence). Trimming took 5 bases from V and 4 from J; bases not matched to a gene: 5. The CDR3 runs to 13 residues.

In its sample, this clonotype was seen a few times. The chain uses TRBV7-2 and TRBJ1-2; the match to TRBD1 covers 8 bases. V lost 5 bases to trimming and J lost 4 bases; unmatched junction nucleotides: 6. Looked up from germline, CDR1 is SGHTA and CDR2 is FQGNSA. The CDR3 extends over 14 amino acids. The CDR3 region is CASSAGGPAYGYTF. In nucleotides, the CDR3 is TGTGCCAGCAGCGCAGGGGGCCCCGCCTATGGCTACACCTTC.

The chain couples TRBV6-1 to TRBJ1-5, with 7 bases aligning to TRBD1. Looked up from germline, CDR1 is MNHNS and CDR2 is SASEGT. Trimming at V came to 7 bases and at J to 2 bases, leaving 5 bases not matched to a gene. This CDR3 spans 14 amino acids. The CDR3 coding sequence is TGTGCCAGCAAAGGGGGCGAGGGCAATCAGCCCCAGCATTTT. Its protein product is CASKGGEGNQPQHF.

This sequence joins TRBV12-3 or TRBV12-4 and TRBJ1-4; D not resolved. The CDR3 extends over 13 amino acids. Trimming removed 4 bases from V and 6 bases from J, with 9 bases in between. The CDR3 region has the DNA TGTGCCAGCAGTTCGACTTTGGATGAAAAACTGTTTTTT. The encoded protein is CASSSTLDEKLFF.

This chain links TRBV20-1 with TRBJ2-3; 14 bases fit TRBD2. CDR3 length: 18 residues. Germline V gene lookup returns CDR1 DFQATT and CDR2 SNEGSKA (reference sequence). V was pared by 3 bases and J by 3 bases, with 11 bases of the junction left unmatched. The CDR3 sequence is CSASSGTSGGRSTDTQYF. CDR3 DNA sequence: TGCAGTGCTAGTTCCGGGACTAGCGGGGGAAGGTCGACAGATACGCAGTATTTT.

This clonotype was detected ten times or more. The chain uses TRBV20-1 and TRBJ2-7; TRBD1 aligns across 8 bases. Trimming cost V 5 bases and J 7 bases; bases outside gene matches: 13. The length of the CDR3 is 14 residues. Germline CDR1 is DFQATT and CDR2 is SNEGSKA (reference sequence). CDR3 sequence: CSAAGRTGLMEQYF. The DNA of the CDR3 is TGCAGTGCTGCTGGAAGGACAGGGTTAATGGAGCAGTACTTC.

This clonotype was observed a handful of times. This chain joins TRBV5-1 and TRBJ2-5, with 8 positions matching TRBD1. The CDR3 loop spans 15 amino acids. Losses at the gene ends were 3 bases for V and 3 bases for J; bases not matched to a gene: 7. Germline assignment: CDR1 SGHRS and CDR2 YFSETQ. The CDR3 is CASSWGRGREETQYF. The CDR3 nucleotides read TGCGCCAGCAGCTGGGGCAGGGGGCGTGAAGAGACCCAGTACTTC.

This clonotype was counted between two and nine times. The CDR3 protein is CSASYREQTQYF. CDR3 DNA: TGCAGTGCTAGTTACAGGGAACAGACCCAGTACTTC. The chain recombines TRBV20-1 with TRBJ2-5, with D possibly matching TRBD1 (6 bases). Germline V lookup: CDR1 DFQATT, CDR2 SNEGSKA (reference sequence). The CDR3 runs to 12 residues. The ends were cut back, 3 bases at V and 6 bases at J, with 11 bases in the middle.

This clonotype was observed at least ten times. The chain uses TRBV7-2 and TRBJ2-7; D unresolved. Germline CDR1 reads SGHTA; CDR2 reads FQGNSA. Trimming removed 3 bases at V and 1 base at J, with 7 bases between. This CDR3 comprises 13 residues. Written as DNA, the CDR3 is TGTGCCAGCAGCTTTGGCAGATCCTACGAGCAGTACTTC. Protein product: CASSFGRSYEQYF.

There are a few counts of this clonotype. CDR3 nucleotides: TGCGCCAGCAGCTGGACAGGGGGGAGATCCTACAATGAGCAGTTCTTC. It specifies CASSWTGGRSYNEQFF. V is TRBV5-1 and J is TRBJ2-1; 10 nucleotides line up with TRBD1. Germline assignment: CDR1 SGHRS and CDR2 YFSETQ. J lost 1 base, V lost 3 bases, and 4 bases had no gene match. This CDR3 has 16 amino acids.

The table lists this clonotype with many counts. CDR3 sequence: CSVDLGQETQYF. The CDR3 DNA sequence: TGCAGCGTTGACCTGGGCCAAGAGACCCAGTACTTC. The chain has TRBV29-1 and TRBJ2-5; D not resolved. The CDR3 spans 12 residues. V was pared by 3 bases and J by 1 base, with 6 bases between. Germline lookup yields CDR1 SQVTM and CDR2 ANQGSEA.

This clonotype has just a few counts. V usage is TRBV25-1 and J usage is TRBJ2-7; D remains ambiguous. Trimming stripped 0 bases from V and 2 bases from J, with 11 bases between. This CDR3 is built from 15 residues. The germline gives CDR1 MGHDK, CDR2 SYGVNS. The CDR3 spells CASSEYWTQPYEQYF. In nucleotides, the CDR3 is TGTGCCAGCAGTGAATATTGGACGCAGCCCTACGAGCAGTACTTC.

V gene TRBV4-2 combines with J gene TRBJ1-1; D might be TRBD1 (6 bases). V gave up 2 bases and J gave up 4 bases, with 11 bases separating them. There are 14 residues in the CDR3. Germline V gene data show CDR1 as LGHNA and CDR2 as YNFKEQ. This CDR3 is CASSQLTGSTEAFF. The CDR3 DNA reads TGTGCCAGCAGCCAACTCACAGGGAGCACTGAAGCTTTCTTT.

This clonotype showed up just a few times. The chain couples TRBV27 to TRBJ2-7; possible D gene TRBD2, 5 bases. V lost 6 bases to trimming and J lost 4 bases, with 22 bases between them. Per the germline V gene, CDR1 is MNHEY and CDR2 is SMNVEV (reference sequence). This CDR3 has 16 amino acids. DNA for the CDR3: TGTGCCAGCAGCACCACCACCGGGAATTACTTTTACGAGCAGTACTTC. Encoded protein: CASSTTTGNYFYEQYF.

The chain carries TRBV20-1 and TRBJ1-1; D possibly corresponds to TRBD1 (6 bases). Per germline, CDR1 DFQATT and CDR2 SNEGSKA (reference sequence). The CDR3 length is 11 residues. Trimming left V 4 bases short and J 12 bases short, with 15 bases between. The CDR3 reads CSAIQGLGTFF. CDR3 bases: TGCAGTGCTATCCAGGGGCTAGGAACTTTCTTT.

Many counts were recorded for this clonotype. V and J are TRBV29-1 and TRBJ2-7; D remains ambiguous. The ends were cut back, 4 bases at V and 5 bases at J, with 9 bases in the middle. The CDR3 runs to 11 residues. Looked up from germline, CDR1 is SQVTM and CDR2 is ANQGSEA. DNA for the CDR3: TGCAGCGTTGGCTCCAGGAACGAGCAGTACTTC. Its translation: CSVGSRNEQYF.

The chain joins TRBV16 to TRBJ2-1; possibly TRBD2 for D (6 bases). Trimming removed 0 bases at V and 4 bases at J, with 13 bases between. The CDR3 has 16 amino acids. Germline V gene sequence: CDR1 KGHSY, CDR2 FQNENV. The CDR3 sequence is CASSQSGRGAYNEQFF. CDR3 in DNA: TGTGCCAGCAGCCAATCGGGGCGGGGAGCTTACAATGAGCAGTTCTTC.